Listed below are T cell receptor beta chains from one sample, sequenced in a study of blood T cell repertoires in COVID-19. The method was immunoSEQ multiplex PCR; TCRdb's version includes in-frame clones alone and lacks a portion of them. The sample records about 200,000 clones, 70% to 85% being singletons. Material for sequencing was peripheral blood. The origin of the receptors is a man in his fifties or sixties who had recovered from COVID-19. The CDR3 runs from the conserved cysteine through the conserved F or W. A D gene is named only where the DNA matches it firmly. Clone size is shown for a subset of rows, as once, few, many or a class of expanded clone.

NA | few | TRBJ2-7 | TRBV5-1 | TGCGCCAGCAGCTTGGCCGGAGGATTCAGCTCCTACGAGCAGTACTTC | CASSLAGGFSSYEQYF
NA | few | TRBJ1-1 | TRBV30 | TGTGCCTGGAGTCCCACCCGGGACACGAACACTGAAGCTTTCTTT | CAWSPTRDTNTEAFF
NA | NA | TRBJ1-2 | TRBV18 | TGTGCCAGCGCTTACGGCCCCGGGAATGGCTACACCTTC | CASAYGPGNGYTF
NA | NA | TRBJ1-2 | TRBV24-1 | TGTGCCACCAGCGAGGGATTAGGCTATGGCTACACCTTC | CATSEGLGYGYTF
NA | NA | TRBJ1-1 | TRBV4-1 | TGCGCCAGCAGCCAAGAAGCGGTTGGGATTGGAGCTTTCTTT | CASSQEAVGIGAFF
NA | NA | TRBJ1-5 | TRBV19 | TGTGCCAGTAGTCGCAGGAATAGCAATCAGCCCCAGCATTTT | CASSRRNSNQPQHF
TRBD1 | few | TRBJ1-2 | TRBV6-5 | TGTGCCAGCAGTTACGGCCAGGGGGTAAACTATGGCTACACCTTC | CASSYGQGVNYGYTF
NA | NA | TRBJ2-1 | TRBV19 | TGTGCCAGTAGTATAAGAGACTACCAAAACAATGAGCAGTTCTTC | CASSIRDYQNNEQFF
TRBD2 | NA | TRBJ2-7 | TRBV7-2 | TGTGCCAGCAGCTTATCTAGGGCTAGCGGGACGGTAACCTACGAGCAGTACTTC | CASSLSRASGTVTYEQYF
NA | few | TRBJ1-6 | TRBV19 | TGTGCCAGTAACGGCAACAGATCACCCCTCCACTTT | CASNGNRSPLHF
NA | NA | TRBJ2-1 | TRBV15 | TGTGCCACCAGCAGAGATGCAGGGGTCTACAATGAGCAGTTCTTC | CATSRDAGVYNEQFF
NA | NA | TRBJ1-5 | TRBV18 | TGTGCCAGCTCACCGGGTCTTGGTGGCGGTGATAGCAATCAGCCCCAGCATTTT | CASSPGLGGGDSNQPQHF
TRBD1 | NA | TRBJ1-2 | TRBV3-1/TRBV3-2 | TGTGCCAGCAGCCAAGATCCCCGGACAGGGAATTTCTATGGCTACACCTTC | CASSQDPRTGNFYGYTF
NA | NA | TRBJ1-1 | TRBV24-1 | TGTGCCACCAGTGATACCACAGCCGCGAGCACTGAAGCTTTCTTT | CATSDTTAASTEAFF
NA | NA | TRBJ2-1 | TRBV7-8 | TGTGCCAGCAGCTTACGTCACCTAGCCCACAATGAGCAGTTCTTC | CASSLRHLAHNEQFF
NA | NA | TRBJ2-7 | TRBV7-2 | TGTGCCAGCAGCTTGACAGAGACCTACGAGCAGTACTTC | CASSLTETYEQYF
TRBD2 | NA | TRBJ2-1 | TRBV6-2/TRBV6-3 | TGTGCCAGCAGTTACAAACCCGGGACTAGCGGGAGGGGACCCTACAATGAGCAGTTCTTC | CASSYKPGTSGRGPYNEQFF
TRBD1 | NA | TRBJ2-5 | TRBV24-1 | TGTGCCACCAGTGATTTGAGAGGACAGGATAAAGAGACCCAGTACTTC | CATSDLRGQDKETQYF
NA | NA | TRBJ2-1 | TRBV20-1 | TGCAGTGCTAGTACTGGCCTATCGGGCTCCTACAATGAGCAGTTCTTC | CSASTGLSGSYNEQFF
NA | NA | TRBJ2-5 | TRBV27 | TGTGCCAGCAGTTTATCACGAAGGGGCCGTGAGACCCAGTACTTC | CASSLSRRGRETQYF
NA | many | TRBJ2-7 | TRBV10-2 | TGCGCCAGCAATAGTCCTGGGGCTTACGAGCAGTACTTC | CASNSPGAYEQYF
TRBD1 | NA | TRBJ2-7 | TRBV5-6 | TGTGCCAGCAGCCAGATATCATCGTGGGACAGAAAAGCCTACGAGCAGTACTTC | CASSQISSWDRKAYEQYF
NA | NA | TRBJ2-3 | TRBV19 | TGTGCCAGTAGTGCTTTACTCAATTCCCACACAGATACGCAGTATTTT | CASSALLNSHTDTQYF
NA | few | TRBJ1-3 | TRBV14 | TGTGCCAGCAGCCACTCAGGGGCTGGAAACACCATATATTTT | CASSHSGAGNTIYF
NA | NA | TRBJ2-1 | TRBV28 | TGTGCCAGCAGCAGGATCATTCGCGAGCAGTTCTTC | CASSRIIREQFF
NA | once | TRBJ1-6 | TRBV30 | TGTGCCTGGAGTGTGCAGGGGCCCAATTCACCCCTCCACTTT | CAWSVQGPNSPLHF
TRBD2 | NA | TRBJ2-1 | TRBV28 | TGTGCCAGCAGGCCCGGGACTAGCGGGAGAAAGGAGCAGTTCTTC | CASRPGTSGRKEQFF
TRBD2 | NA | TRBJ2-1 | TRBV9 | TGTGCCAGCAGCGTAGATCCCCAGGGGCTAGCGGGTGACAATGAGCAGTTCTTC | CASSVDPQGLAGDNEQFF
NA | NA | TRBJ2-7 | TRBV15 | TGTGCCACCAGCAGAGATTTAGCGGTGAACTACGAGCAGTACTTC | CATSRDLAVNYEQYF
TRBD2 | NA | TRBJ2-1 | TRBV5-1 | TGCGCCAGCAGCTTGTTCAGGACTAGCGATTACAATGAGCAGTTCTTC | CASSLFRTSDYNEQFF
TRBD2 | NA | TRBJ2-3 | TRBV7-3 | TGTGCCAGCAGCCTACTAGCGGGAGCAGATACGCAGTATTTT | CASSLLAGADTQYF